This record concerns one T cell receptor beta chain sequence. As yet, its antigen is unknown. This PCR relied on a set of 60 Vbeta primers and 13 Jbeta primers. The assay was immunoSEQ multiplex PCR, and TCRdb's table has in-frame clones only and misses some. This sample has around 130,000 clones, with approximately 67% found just once. The data belong to a study of cytomegalovirus exposure and HLA in healthy donors. On the study more broadly: Unique TCRs numbering roughly 80 million, obtained from HLA-typed donors, made up an early data release.

Study findings and constraints: For most TCR beta V segments, an earlier analysis put the productive rate at about 90% or about 30% of the time. By a later analysis, the bulk of CMV-associated TCR beta chains appeared HLA-restricted. It was taken for granted in presence/absence analyses that sequencing depth across donors was roughly uniform.

V dropped 3 bases and J dropped 6; count of bases not matched to a gene: 7. The CDR3 consists of 14 residues. Germline values: CDR1 SGHRS, CDR2 YFSETQ. The V gene is TRBV5-1, the J gene TRBJ2-3; TRBD1 agrees at 7 bases. Sequences were obtained from PBMCs. This receptor was identified in a woman aged 60-75 years in good health and CMV-seronegative. The CDR3 bases are TGCGCCAGCAGCTCATCCTACAGGGGTGATACGCAGTATTTT. It encodes CASSSSYRGDTQYF.